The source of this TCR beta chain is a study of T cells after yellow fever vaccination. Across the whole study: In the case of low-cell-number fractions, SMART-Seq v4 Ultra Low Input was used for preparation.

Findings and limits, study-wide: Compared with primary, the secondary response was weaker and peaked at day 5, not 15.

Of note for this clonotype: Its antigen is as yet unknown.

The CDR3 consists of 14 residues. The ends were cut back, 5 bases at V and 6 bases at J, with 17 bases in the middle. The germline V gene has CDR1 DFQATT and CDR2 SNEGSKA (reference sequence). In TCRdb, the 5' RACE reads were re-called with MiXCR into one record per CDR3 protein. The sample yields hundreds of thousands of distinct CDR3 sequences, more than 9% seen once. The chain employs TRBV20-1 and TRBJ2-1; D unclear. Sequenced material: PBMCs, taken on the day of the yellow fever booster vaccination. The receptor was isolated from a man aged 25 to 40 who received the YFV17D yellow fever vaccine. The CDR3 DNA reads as TGCAGTGCTTGGCTAACGAGCGCGGCCAATGAGCAGTTCTTC. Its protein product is CSAWLTSAANEQFF.